This T cell receptor (beta chain) was observed in a study of CD8+ T cells in alopecia areata. Study background: Tofacitinib was taken orally by treated patients, and the dose was 5 to 10 mg twice daily. Study-wide points: Across lesional scalp, and particularly alopecia totalis/universalis, clonality surpassed that of normal scalp.

The V gene's germline CDR1 is MNHEY and CDR2 SVGAGI. The length of the CDR3 is 14 residues. V shed 2 bases and J shed 1 base, with 8 bases lying between them. This clone was seen just once. Its antigen is unknown. As part of sample collection, lesional scalp punch biopsies and peripheral blood were taken from alopecia areata patients. Sorting from PBMCs produced CD4+ and CD8+ T cells. Sequencing relied on a cDNA template that was reverse transcribed from extracted RNA. Repertoires were generated with immunoSEQ multiplex PCR, while TCRdb's copy carries only in-frame clones and drops some. Of more than 200,000 clones in the sample, 67% were seen once.

The material was CD4+ T cells sorted from blood, obtained at week 0. This receptor was identified in a human donor with alopecia areata. The rearrangement joins TRBV6-5 to TRBJ1-1; no reliable D call. The CDR3 loop reads CASSYRAANTEAFF. The DNA for the CDR3 is TGTGCCAGCAGTTACCGGGCCGCGAACACTGAAGCTTTCTTT.